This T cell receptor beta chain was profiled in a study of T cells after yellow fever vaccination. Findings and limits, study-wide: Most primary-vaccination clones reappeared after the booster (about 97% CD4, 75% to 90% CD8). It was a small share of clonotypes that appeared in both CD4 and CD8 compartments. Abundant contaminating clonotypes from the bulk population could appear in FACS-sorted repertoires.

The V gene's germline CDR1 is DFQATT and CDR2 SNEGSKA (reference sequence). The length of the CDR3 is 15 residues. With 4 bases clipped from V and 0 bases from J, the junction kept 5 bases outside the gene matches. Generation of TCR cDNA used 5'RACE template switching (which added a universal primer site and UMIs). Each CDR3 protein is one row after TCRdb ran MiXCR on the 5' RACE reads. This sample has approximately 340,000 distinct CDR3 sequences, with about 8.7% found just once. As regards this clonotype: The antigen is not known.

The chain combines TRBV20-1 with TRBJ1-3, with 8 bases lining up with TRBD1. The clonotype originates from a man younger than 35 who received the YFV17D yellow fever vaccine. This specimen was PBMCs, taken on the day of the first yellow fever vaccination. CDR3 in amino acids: CSAMGQADSGNTIYF. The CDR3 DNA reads TGCAGTGCTATGGGACAGGCCGACTCTGGAAACACCATATATTTT.